This T cell receptor (beta chain) was sequenced for a study of spatial heterogeneity in lung cancer. Whole-study context: Raw reads showed each unique TCR and UMI combination turning up more than ten times on average.

Time point meaning: sample taken at primary tumor resection. The roughly 66 donors had untreated early-stage non-small cell lung cancer. All TCR cDNA molecules were individually tagged with a unique molecular identifier. One entry per CDR3 protein results from TCRdb running MiXCR on the 5' RACE reads. The repertoire holds about 100,000 distinct CDR3 sequences, around 4.3% seen once, with approximately 21% in the top ten. This clonotype has a count of ten or more. Its cognate antigen is unknown. Notes on the study in general: Tumor T cells had an estimated coverage that came to approximately 7.7% for alpha chains and less than 15% for beta chains. Tumoral mutation counts were tracked by counts of expanded intratumoral alpha and beta TCRs.

Trimming shortened V by 8 bases and J by 11 bases, and 19 bases separated the two germline ends. This CDR3 is 13 amino acids long. This TCR was sampled from a male donor with early-stage non-small cell lung cancer. The genes are TRBV12-3 or TRBV12-4 and TRBJ1-5; a possible D gene is TRBD1 (5 bases). Sequencing used lung tumor tissue, obtained at surgery. CDR3 bases: TGTGCCAGCCGGCTGGGAGGGGATGTGGCCCAGCATTTT. Protein sequence: CASRLGGDVAQHF.